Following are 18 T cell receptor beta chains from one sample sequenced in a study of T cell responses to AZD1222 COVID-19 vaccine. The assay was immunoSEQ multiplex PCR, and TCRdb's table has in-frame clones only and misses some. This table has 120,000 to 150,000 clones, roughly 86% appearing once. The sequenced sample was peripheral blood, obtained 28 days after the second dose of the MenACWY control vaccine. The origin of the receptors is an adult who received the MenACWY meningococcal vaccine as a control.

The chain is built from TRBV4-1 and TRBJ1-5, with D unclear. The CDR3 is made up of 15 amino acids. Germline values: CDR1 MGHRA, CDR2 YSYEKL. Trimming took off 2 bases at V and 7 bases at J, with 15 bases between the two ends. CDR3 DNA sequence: TGCGCCAGCAGCCAACGCGGGATCGTCAGCCAGCCCCAGCATTTT. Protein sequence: CASSQRGIVSQPQHF.

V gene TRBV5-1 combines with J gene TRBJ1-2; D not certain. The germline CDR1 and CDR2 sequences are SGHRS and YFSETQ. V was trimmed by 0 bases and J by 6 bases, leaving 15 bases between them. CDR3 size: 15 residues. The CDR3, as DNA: TGCGCCAGCAGCTTGGGAGCCGGGTTACCGGATGGCTACACCTTC. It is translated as CASSLGAGLPDGYTF.

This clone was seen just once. CDR3 sequence reads: CASSSGGLGYTF. CDR3 DNA: TGTGCCAGCAGCTCAGGAGGGCTCGGCTACACCTTC. The chain joins TRBV7-9 to TRBJ1-2; D not certain. Germline V gene sequence: CDR1 SEHNR, CDR2 FQNEAQ (reference sequence). The V and J ends lost 4 bases and 8 bases respectively, with 11 bases between them. This CDR3 contains 12 residues.

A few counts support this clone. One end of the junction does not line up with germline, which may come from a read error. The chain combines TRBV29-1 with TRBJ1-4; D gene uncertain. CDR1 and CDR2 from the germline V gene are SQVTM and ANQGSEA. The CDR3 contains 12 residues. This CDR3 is CSVASTSEKLFF. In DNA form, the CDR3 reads TGCAGCGTTGCTTCTACTAGTGAAAAACTGTTTTTT.

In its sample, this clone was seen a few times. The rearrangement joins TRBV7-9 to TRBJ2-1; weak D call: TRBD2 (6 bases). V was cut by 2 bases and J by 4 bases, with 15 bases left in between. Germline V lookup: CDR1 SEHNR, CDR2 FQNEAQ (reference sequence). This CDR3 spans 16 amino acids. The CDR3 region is CASSLRGTGTYNEQFF. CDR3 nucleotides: TGTGCCAGCAGCTTAAGGGGAACGGGGACTTACAATGAGCAGTTCTTC.

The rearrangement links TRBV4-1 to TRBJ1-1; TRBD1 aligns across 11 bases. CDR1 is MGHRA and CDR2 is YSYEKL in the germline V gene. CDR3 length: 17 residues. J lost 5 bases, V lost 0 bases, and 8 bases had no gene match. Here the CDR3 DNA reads TGCGCCAGCAGCCAAGAGCGAGGACAGGGGGCGCGAACTGAAGCTTTCTTT. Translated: CASSQERGQGARTEAFF.

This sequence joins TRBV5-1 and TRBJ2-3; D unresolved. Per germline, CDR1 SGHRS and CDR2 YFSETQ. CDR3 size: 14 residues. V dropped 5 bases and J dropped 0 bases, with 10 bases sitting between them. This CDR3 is CASRMLPSTDTQYF. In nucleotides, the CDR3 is TGCGCCAGCAGGATGCTACCTAGCACAGATACGCAGTATTTT.

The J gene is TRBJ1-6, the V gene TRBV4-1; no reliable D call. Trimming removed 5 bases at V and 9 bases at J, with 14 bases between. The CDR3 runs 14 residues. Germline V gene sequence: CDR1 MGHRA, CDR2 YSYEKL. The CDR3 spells CASSNNTGGSPLHF. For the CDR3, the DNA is TGCGCCAGCAGCAACAACACCGGTGGTTCACCCCTCCACTTT.

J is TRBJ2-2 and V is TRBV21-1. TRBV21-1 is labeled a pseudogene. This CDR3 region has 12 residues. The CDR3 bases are TGTGCCAGCACGGAAATCACCGGGGAGCTGTTTTTT. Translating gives CASTEITGELFF.

The CDR3 nucleotides are TGCGCCAGCAGGACGGACGGGAGGGATGGCTACACCTTC. Its translation is CASRTDGRDGYTF. The rearrangement joins TRBV5-1 to TRBJ1-2, with D hard to call. Deletions cut 5 bases from V and 6 bases from J, with 14 bases between. CDR1 and CDR2 from the germline V gene are SGHRS and YFSETQ. The CDR3 extends over 13 amino acids.

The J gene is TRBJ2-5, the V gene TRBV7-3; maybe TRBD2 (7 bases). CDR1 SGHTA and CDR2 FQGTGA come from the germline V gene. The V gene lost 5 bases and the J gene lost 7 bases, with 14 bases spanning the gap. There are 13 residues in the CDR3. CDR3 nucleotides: TGTGCCAGCAGCCCTGCGGGGGCTGTGACCCAGTACTTC. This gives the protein CASSPAGAVTQYF. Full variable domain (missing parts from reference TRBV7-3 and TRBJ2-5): GAGVSQTPSNKVTEKGKYVELRCDPISGHTALYWYRQSLGQGPEFLIYFQGTGAADDSGLPNDRFFAVRPEGSVSTLKIQRTERGDSAVYLCASSPAGAVTQYFGPGTRLLVL.

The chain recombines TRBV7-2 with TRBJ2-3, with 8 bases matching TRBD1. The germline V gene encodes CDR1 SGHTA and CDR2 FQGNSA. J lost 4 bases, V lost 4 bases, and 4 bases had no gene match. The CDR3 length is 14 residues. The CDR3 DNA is TGTGCCAGCAGCTCGACAGGGGTCCCAGATACGCAGTATTTT. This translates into CASSSTGVPDTQYF.

The CDR3 sequence: CASSFSLGTGRETQYF. The CDR3 bases are TGTGCCAGCAGTTTCAGTCTTGGGACAGGGCGAGAGACCCAGTACTTC. The gene calls are TRBV27 and TRBJ2-5; 9 bases align to TRBD1. V shed 3 bases and J 4 bases; nucleotides not matched to a gene: 9. The CDR3 has 16 amino acids. Germline V gene data show CDR1 as MNHEY and CDR2 as SMNVEV (reference sequence).

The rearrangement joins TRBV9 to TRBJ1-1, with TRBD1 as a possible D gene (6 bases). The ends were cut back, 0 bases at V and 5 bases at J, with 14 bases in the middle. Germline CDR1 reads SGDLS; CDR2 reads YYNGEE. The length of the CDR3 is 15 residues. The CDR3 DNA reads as TGTGCCAGCAGCGTAGATGGCAGGGGTTCAACTGAAGCTTTCTTT. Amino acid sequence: CASSVDGRGSTEAFF. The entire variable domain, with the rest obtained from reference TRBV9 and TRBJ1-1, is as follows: DSGVTQTPKHLITATGQRVTLRCSPRSGDLSVYWYQQSLDQGLQFLIQYYNGEERAKGNILERFSAQQFPDLHSELNLSSLELGDSALYFCASSVDGRGSTEAFFGQGTRLTVV.

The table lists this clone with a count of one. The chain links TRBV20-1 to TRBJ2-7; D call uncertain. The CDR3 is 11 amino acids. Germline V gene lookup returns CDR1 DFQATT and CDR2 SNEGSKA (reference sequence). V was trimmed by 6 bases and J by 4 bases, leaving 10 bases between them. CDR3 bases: TGCAGTGCAAGAAGGGTTTACGAGCAGTACTTC. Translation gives CSARRVYEQYF.

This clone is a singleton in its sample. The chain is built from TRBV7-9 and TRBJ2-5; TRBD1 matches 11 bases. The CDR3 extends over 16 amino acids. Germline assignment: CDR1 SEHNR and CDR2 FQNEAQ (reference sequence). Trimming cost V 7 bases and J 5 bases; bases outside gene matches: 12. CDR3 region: CASTQSGTGGSETQYF. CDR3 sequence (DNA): TGTGCCAGCACCCAGTCCGGGACAGGGGGATCTGAGACCCAGTACTTC.

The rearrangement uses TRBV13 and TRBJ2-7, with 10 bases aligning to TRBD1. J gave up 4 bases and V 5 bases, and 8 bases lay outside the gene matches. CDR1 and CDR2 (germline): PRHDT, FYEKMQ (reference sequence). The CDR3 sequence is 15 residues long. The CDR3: CASSHRDRGGYEQYF. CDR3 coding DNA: TGTGCCAGCAGCCACCGGGACAGGGGAGGGTACGAGCAGTACTTC. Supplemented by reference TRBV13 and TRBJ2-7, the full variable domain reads AAGVIQSPRHLIKEKRETATLKCYPIPRHDTVYWYQQGPGQDPQFLISFYEKMQSDKGSIPDRFSAQQFSDYHSELNMSSLELGDSALYFCASSHRDRGGYEQYFGPGTRLTVT.

In DNA, the CDR3 is TGTGCCAGCAGGTGGGGGGATACGCAGTATTTT. This encodes CASRWGDTQYF. The chain uses TRBV12-3 or TRBV12-4 and TRBJ2-3; perhaps D is TRBD1 or TRBD2 (5 bases each). V lost 6 bases to trimming and J lost 6 bases, with 7 bases between them. This CDR3 region has 11 residues.